These 27 T cell receptor beta chains were sequenced from one sample in a study of identifying expanded T cells in peripheral blood. Profiled with immunoSEQ multiplex PCR; TCRdb holds only in-frame clones, not every one. The repertoire has under 95,000 clones, 89% of them found once; the top ten carry roughly 3.1%. The sample was blood. The receptors derive from a person between 18 and 69 years old in good health.

The rearrangement uses TRBV9 and TRBJ1-1, with D possibly TRBD1 on 5 matching bases. The CDR3 is 14 amino acids. Germline lookup yields CDR1 SGDLS and CDR2 YYNGEE. Deletions cut 5 bases from V and 5 bases from J, with 16 bases between. For the CDR3, the DNA is TGTGCCAGCAGTAACAAGGTGCGGGGGACTGAAGCTTTCTTT. This encodes CASSNKVRGTEAFF.

The chain has TRBV5-5 and TRBJ2-7, with D possibly matching TRBD2 (6 bases). Germline assignment: CDR1 SGHKS and CDR2 YYEKEE (reference sequence). CDR3 length: 14 residues. Trimming shortened V by 2 bases and J by 3 bases, and 12 bases separated the two germline ends. The CDR3 is CASSFGNGGYEQYF. In DNA form, the CDR3 reads TGTGCCAGCAGCTTTGGAAACGGGGGCTACGAGCAGTACTTC.

The genes are TRBV4-1 and TRBJ1-1, with D unresolved. Trimming removed 0 bases from V and 10 bases from J, with 18 bases in between. There are 15 residues in the CDR3. The germline V gene encodes CDR1 MGHRA and CDR2 YSYEKL. The CDR3 coding sequence is TGCGCCAGCAGCCAAGATACGACTTTATCCGAGGGAGCTTTCTTT. Amino acid sequence: CASSQDTTLSEGAFF.

The J gene is TRBJ2-5, the V gene TRBV7-9; 7 bases agree with TRBD1. Germline CDR1 is SEHNR and CDR2 is FQNEAQ (reference sequence). After removal of 1 base from V and 3 bases from J, the junction contained 2 bases not matched to a gene. CDR3 length: 14 residues. The CDR3 is CASSLDRGEETQYF. The CDR3 region has the DNA TGTGCCAGCAGCTTAGACAGGGGAGAAGAGACCCAGTACTTC.

The chain links TRBV15 to TRBJ1-1; no reliable D call. This CDR3 has 15 amino acids. Germline CDR1 is LNHNV and CDR2 is YYDKDF (reference sequence). Trimming took off 0 bases at V and 2 bases at J, with 10 bases between the two ends. CDR3 bases: TGTGCCACCAGCAGAGATGGGAACCAAAACACTGAAGCTTTCTTT. This encodes CATSRDGNQNTEAFF.

This chain's CDR3 is CASSETPGQVYEKLFF. CDR3 coding DNA: TGCGCCAGCAGCGAGACACCGGGACAGGTCTATGAAAAACTGTTTTTT. This rearrangement joins TRBV5-1 to TRBJ1-4; 8 bases agree with TRBD1. Germline CDR1 and CDR2: SGHRS and YFSETQ. V dropped 4 bases and J dropped 6; count of bases not matched to a gene: 11. CDR3 length equals 16 residues.

This sequence joins TRBV6-6 and TRBJ1-3; D may be TRBD1 (6 bases). V was shortened by 6 bases and J by 4 bases, with 13 bases between the two germline ends. CDR1 and CDR2 (germline): MNHNY, SVGAGI (reference sequence). This CDR3 region has 14 residues. CDR3 nucleotides: TGTGCCAGCAGGGTCCACAGGGCCGGAAACACCATATATTTT. Translation gives CASRVHRAGNTIYF.

This chain links TRBV9 with TRBJ2-2; 9 nucleotides align to TRBD1. The V and J ends lost 4 bases and 5 bases, in that order; junction bases with no gene match: 15. This CDR3 spans 18 amino acids. Germline CDR1 is SGDLS and CDR2 is YYNGEE. This CDR3 is CASSIFPGQGTGTGELFF. The DNA for the CDR3 is TGTGCCAGCAGCATATTCCCGGGACAGGGAACGGGGACCGGGGAGCTGTTTTTT.

The chain is built from TRBV7-2 and TRBJ2-2; D could derive from TRBD1 or TRBD2 (6 bases each). The CDR3 totals 13 residues. Germline V gene sequence: CDR1 SGHTA, CDR2 FQGNSA. V was trimmed by 3 bases and J by 9 bases, leaving 11 bases between them. The CDR3 here is CASSFWGARELFF. CDR3 in DNA: TGTGCCAGCAGCTTTTGGGGGGCCAGGGAGCTGTTTTTT.

V gene TRBV19 combines with J gene TRBJ1-5, with D possibly being TRBD1 (5 bases). Trimming took off 3 bases at V and 3 bases at J, with 12 bases between the two ends. Germline CDR1 reads LNHDA; CDR2 reads SQIVND (reference sequence). The CDR3 consists of 15 residues. In nucleotides, the CDR3 is TGTGCCAGTAGTATCGGACAAATTCCCAATCAGCCCCAGCATTTT. Its protein product is CASSIGQIPNQPQHF.

The chain combines TRBV6-1 with TRBJ2-7; D call uncertain. Germline V gene data show CDR1 as MNHNS and CDR2 as SASEGT. V dropped 6 bases and J dropped 4 bases, with 7 bases sitting between them. This CDR3 has 11 residues. The CDR3 region has the DNA TGTGCCAGCAGCCCTTCATACGAGCAGTACTTC. Translation gives CASSPSYEQYF.

A few counts support this clone. This chain uses TRBV5-1 with TRBJ2-1; tentative D call: TRBD1 (7 bases). Germline CDR1 reads SGHRS; CDR2 reads YFSETQ. This CDR3 spans 15 amino acids. The ends were cut back, 1 base at V and 5 bases at J, with 13 bases in the middle. DNA of the CDR3: TGCGCCAGCAGCTTGTCGGCAGGGGGGAACAATGAGCAGTTCTTC. Amino acid sequence: CASSLSAGGNNEQFF. The full variable domain, in which reference TRBV5-1 and TRBJ2-1 provide the parts outside the CDR3, is KAGVTQTPRYLIKTRGQQVTLSCSPISGHRSVSWYQQTPGQGLQFLFEYFSETQRNKGNFPGRFSGRQFSNSRSEMNVSTLELGDSALYLCASSLSAGGNNEQFFGPGTRLTVL.

The V call is TRBV4-3, the J call TRBJ2-3; D call uncertain. Germline V lookup: CDR1 LGHNA, CDR2 YSLEER. Trimming shortened V by 4 bases and J by 0 bases, and 8 bases separated the two germline ends. The CDR3 loop spans 14 amino acids. The chain's CDR3 is CASSRGSSTDTQYF. The DNA for the CDR3 is TGCGCCAGCAGCCGAGGAAGTAGCACAGATACGCAGTATTTT.

This clone appeared a single time. The chain joins TRBV7-8 to TRBJ1-2; D possibly corresponds to TRBD1 (5 bases). The V and J ends lost 5 bases and 2 bases respectively, with 9 bases between them. The CDR3 contains 13 residues. The V gene's germline CDR1 is SGHVS and CDR2 FQNEAQ. The CDR3 loop is CASSMGPNYGYTF. DNA of the CDR3: TGTGCCAGCAGCATGGGACCGAACTATGGCTACACCTTC.

A single count supports this clone. The chain links TRBV5-1 to TRBJ2-2; D is possibly TRBD2 (6 bases). Germline CDR1 reads SGHRS; CDR2 reads YFSETQ. V dropped 4 bases and J dropped 5 bases, with 18 bases sitting between them. The CDR3 extends over 16 amino acids. The CDR3 DNA reads as TGCGCCAGCAGCACTGGACACCGGACTACGACCGGGGAGCTGTTTTTT. This codes for CASSTGHRTTTGELFF. Drawing the rest from reference TRBV5-1 and TRBJ2-2, the complete variable domain is KAGVTQTPRYLIKTRGQQVTLSCSPISGHRSVSWYQQTPGQGLQFLFEYFSETQRNKGNFPGRFSGRQFSNSRSEMNVSTLELGDSALYLCASSTGHRTTTGELFFGEGSRLTVL.

This chain uses TRBV2 with TRBJ1-2; 7 bases match TRBD1. The CDR3 loop spans 14 amino acids. The V gene's germline CDR1 is SNHLY and CDR2 FYNNEI. The ends lost 8 bases at V and 3 bases at J; junction bases unmatched: 9. The CDR3 sequence is CASRGTALHYGYTF. The CDR3 coding sequence is TGTGCCAGCCGCGGGACAGCGCTCCACTATGGCTACACCTTC.

This rearrangement joins TRBV5-1 to TRBJ1-1; D uncertain. V was trimmed by 4 bases and J by 1 base, leaving 5 bases between them. The length of the CDR3 is 12 residues. Germline values: CDR1 SGHRS, CDR2 YFSETQ. DNA for the CDR3: TGCGCCAGCAGCCATCCGAACACTGAAGCTTTCTTT. It translates to CASSHPNTEAFF.

About this clone: Compared with germline, one end of the junction differs, possibly owing to a read error. J is TRBJ2-1 and V is TRBV9, with 10 bases lining up with TRBD2. The CDR3 runs 18 residues. Germline V CDR1 and CDR2: SGDLS, YYNGEE. CDR3 sequence: CASSVVASGGPSNNEQFF. CDR3 coding DNA: TGTGCCAGCAGCGTAGTGGCTAGCGGGGGCCCCTCCAACAATGAGCAGTTCTTC.

J is TRBJ2-7 and V is TRBV11-2, with unresolved D. Trimming pared 6 bases from V and 6 bases from J, leaving 12 bases between. Germline V gene data show CDR1 as SGHAT and CDR2 as FQNNGV. The CDR3 has 12 residues. The CDR3: CASRGIPREQYF. In DNA form, the CDR3 reads TGTGCCAGCAGGGGGATCCCACGCGAGCAGTACTTC.

The V gene is TRBV6-5, the J gene TRBJ2-3; tentative D call: TRBD1 (5 bases). V lost 2 bases and J 0 bases, leaving 9 bases between the germline ends. The CDR3 has 15 amino acids. Germline V CDR1 and CDR2: MNHEY, SVGAGI. CDR3 sequence reads: CASSYLGPSTDTQYF. The CDR3 region has the DNA TGTGCCAGCAGTTACCTGGGGCCTAGCACAGATACGCAGTATTTT.

J is TRBJ1-2 and V is TRBV7-8, with D unresolved. The germline V gene encodes CDR1 SGHVS and CDR2 FQNEAQ. The CDR3 runs to 15 residues. V lost 1 base and J lost 4, with 13 bases in between. CDR3 region: CASSLDAFAVYGYTF. As DNA, the CDR3 is TGTGCCAGCAGCTTAGACGCCTTCGCGGTCTATGGCTACACCTTC.

This chain links TRBV10-3 with TRBJ1-1; D is uncertain. Trimming removed 10 bases at V and 0 bases at J, with 12 bases between. Germline V lookup: CDR1 ENHRY, CDR2 SYGVKD. CDR3 length: 13 residues. The CDR3 reads CASSLQVNTEAFF. DNA for the CDR3: TGTGCCAGCTCGCTCCAGGTGAACACTGAAGCTTTCTTT.

This sequence joins TRBV4-2 and TRBJ2-5, with TRBD2 matching 7 bases. From germline, CDR1 is LGHNA and CDR2 YNFKEQ. CDR3 length: 18 amino acids. Trimming removed 0 bases from V and 4 bases from J; junction bases left unmatched: 14. The CDR3 nucleotides read TGTGCCAGCAGCCAAGATTTTACGCGGACTAGTCGTGCAGAGACCCAGTACTTC. Translation gives CASSQDFTRTSRAETQYF.

The genes are TRBV12-5 and TRBJ1-5; 7 positions match TRBD1. CDR1 is LGHNT, CDR2 FRNRAP, per germline. Unmatched junction bases numbered 3, after V lost 3 bases and J lost 1 base. The CDR3 is made up of 15 amino acids. The CDR3 reads CASGLGTASNQPQHF. The CDR3 DNA sequence: TGTGCTAGTGGTTTAGGGACAGCCAGCAATCAGCCCCAGCATTTT. The full variable domain, in which reference TRBV12-5 and TRBJ1-5 provide the parts outside the CDR3, is DARVTQTPRHKVTEMGQEVTMRCQPILGHNTVFWYRQTMMQGLELLAYFRNRAPLDDSGMPKDRFSAEMPDATLATLKIQPSEPRDSAVYFCASGLGTASNQPQHFGDGTRLSIL.

The rearrangement uses TRBV5-1 and TRBJ2-1, with D possibly matching TRBD1 (8 bases). The CDR3 loop spans 15 amino acids. The V end lost 0 bases, the J end lost 8 bases, and 15 bases lay between the germline ends. Germline lookup yields CDR1 SGHRS and CDR2 YFSETQ. This CDR3 reads CASSLEQGGLDEQFF. Here the CDR3 DNA reads TGCGCCAGCAGCTTGGAACAGGGGGGGTTGGATGAGCAGTTCTTC.

This chain connects TRBV7-8 to TRBJ2-5; 12 bases line up with TRBD1. Germline assignment: CDR1 SGHVS and CDR2 FQNEAQ. The CDR3 is 17 residues long. After removal of 5 bases from V and 4 bases from J, the junction contained 11 bases not matched to a gene. DNA for the CDR3: TGTGCCAGCAGCCCCAGACCGGGACAGGGGGCGAGAGAGACCCAGTACTTC. This translates into CASSPRPGQGARETQYF.

Here the CDR3 DNA reads TGTGCCAGCAGCTTAAGGCGCACTAGCGGTAGCACAGATACGCAGTATTTT. This encodes CASSLRRTSGSTDTQYF. The V gene is TRBV7-8, the J gene TRBJ2-3, with 8 bases matching TRBD2. V shed 2 bases and J 0 bases; nucleotides not matched to a gene: 7. The length of the CDR3 is 17 residues. CDR1 is SGHVS, CDR2 FQNEAQ, per germline. The whole variable domain, remainder taken from reference TRBV7-8 and TRBJ2-3, is GAGVSQSPRYKVAKRGQDVALRCDPISGHVSLFWYQQALGQGPEFLTYFQNEAQLDKSGLPSDRFFAERPEGSVSTLKIQRTQQEDSAVYLCASSLRRTSGSTDTQYFGPGTRLTVL.